This is a list of T cell receptor beta chains from one sample in a study of blood T cell repertoires in COVID-19. Sequencing used immunoSEQ multiplex PCR; TCRdb keeps in-frame clones, though not all of them. The sample includes tens of thousands of clones, about 80% seen only once; the top ten take about 2%. The material sequenced was peripheral blood. Every receptor here comes from a woman between 70 and 85 years old with acute or convalescent COVID-19. CDR3s include the opening cysteine and the closing phenylalanine or tryptophan. The D gene is left open where the match is weak. Only some rows state a clone size, as once, few, many or a class for expanded clones.

DNA,CDR3,V,size,J,length,D
TGTGCCAGCAGTTTAGAAGGGGATCAGCCCCAGCATTTT,CASSLEGDQPQHF,TRBV12-3/TRBV12-4,NA,TRBJ1-5,13,NA
TGTGCCAGCAGCGTACGAGACGGGGAAAGCTCCTACGAGCAGTACTTC,CASSVRDGESSYEQYF,TRBV9,NA,TRBJ2-7,16,NA
TGTGCCTGGAGCCCCCGGGTGGAACTGTTTTTT,CAWSPRVELFF,TRBV30,NA,TRBJ1-4,11,NA
TGTGCCAGCAGCTTACTTGGAGGGAACCCGTACGAGCAGTACTTC,CASSLLGGNPYEQYF,TRBV7-3,NA,TRBJ2-7,15,NA
TGTGCCAGCAGTAGTGGAGGAACTAATGAAAAACTGTTTTTT,CASSSGGTNEKLFF,TRBV5-4,once,TRBJ1-4,14,NA
TGTGCCAGCGGGCGGGTTGATACCGGGGAGCTGTTTTTT,CASGRVDTGELFF,TRBV28,NA,TRBJ2-2,13,NA
TGCGCCAGCAGCTCTAACAGGGGCGCGGACAATGAGCAGTTCTTC,CASSSNRGADNEQFF,TRBV5-1,NA,TRBJ2-1,15,TRBD1
TGTGCCAGCAGTTTGCGGGGGGCCATCTCCAATGAGCAGTTCTTC,CASSLRGAISNEQFF,TRBV28,NA,TRBJ2-1,15,TRBD2
TGTGCCAGCAGCCTCCATTTCCGAGGGTCCACTGAAGCTTTCTTT,CASSLHFRGSTEAFF,TRBV3-1/TRBV3-2,NA,TRBJ1-1,15,NA
TGTGCCAGCAGTGACTTCGGGGCTTCGGGGGGGCAGCCCCAGCATTTT,CASSDFGASGGQPQHF,TRBV6-4,NA,TRBJ1-5,16,NA
TGTGCCAGCAGCCTGCAACAGGGCACTGAAGCTTTCTTT,CASSLQQGTEAFF,TRBV12-3/TRBV12-4,NA,TRBJ1-1,13,NA
TGTGCCAGCAGCGCAAGAGCCCCGACTAGCGGGGGGGAAGAGACCCAGTACTTC,CASSARAPTSGGEETQYF,TRBV9,NA,TRBJ2-5,18,TRBD2
TGTGCCAGCAGCTTGATGGCAGGGAACAACTATGGCTACACCTTC,CASSLMAGNNYGYTF,TRBV7-2,NA,TRBJ1-2,15,NA
TGTGCCAGCAGCAAACTGGGGGGGCCCTCCTACAATGAGCAGTTCTTC,CASSKLGGPSYNEQFF,TRBV14,NA,TRBJ2-1,16,NA